One TCR beta chain is described in this entry. Its matching antigen is unknown. Other DNA sequences in this specimen translate into the identical CDR3. The CDR3 totals 14 residues. Trimming cost V 3 bases and J 0 bases, with 9 bases left between them. The V gene's germline CDR1 is SEHNR and CDR2 FQNEAQ (reference sequence). This sample was taken from a study of cytomegalovirus exposure and HLA in healthy donors. General study results and limits: There were a few CMV-associated chains whose specificity for CMV antigens was confirmed in vitro. As a later analysis revealed, most CMV-associated TCR beta chains appeared HLA-restricted.

Both 60 Vbeta primers and 13 Jbeta primers went into the PCR. Authors' data handling: In a later analysis, tens of millions of unique TCR beta chains included roughly 11 million shared by two or more donors. Method: immunoSEQ multiplex PCR; TCRdb's copy keeps in-frame clones and lacks some. That table furnishes V, J and clone size, whereas the DNA furnished D and trimming. Altogether about 170,000 clones are present, about three quarters being singletons, with the ten largest covering 2.5% to 4%. The sample was PBMCs. This sequence was found in a female donor in good health and CMV-seronegative. The chain carries TRBV7-9 and TRBJ2-7; TRBD2 is a possible D gene (6 bases). CDR3 bases: TGTGCCAGCAGCTTTGCGGGAAGCTCCTACGAGCAGTACTTC. Translating gives CASSFAGSSYEQYF.